This T cell receptor beta chain was documented in a study of T cells after yellow fever vaccination. Study-level results: A limited proportion of clonotypes was detected within both the CD4 and CD8 compartments.

Production of TCR cDNA was by 5'RACE template switching, which also added a universal primer site and UMIs. TCRdb ran MiXCR on the 5' RACE reads and lists one entry per CDR3 protein. This table has 450,000 to 600,000 distinct CDR3 sequences, approximately 13% appearing once. Deletions cut 5 bases from V and 2 bases from J, with 13 bases between. CDR1 is SGHTA and CDR2 is FQGNSA in the germline V gene. This CDR3 comprises 14 residues. This clonotype has at least ten counts. Its antigen is as yet unknown. The sequencing used PBMCs, collected on the day of the yellow fever booster vaccination. The receptor was isolated from a man aged 25-45 years who received the YFV17D yellow fever vaccine. The genes are TRBV7-2 and TRBJ2-7; D uncertain. As DNA, the CDR3 is TGTGCCAGCAGCCCTGGGGAAGGGCCCTACGAGCAGTACTTC. Encoded protein: CASSPGEGPYEQYF. Filled out from reference TRBV7-2 and TRBJ2-7, the complete variable domain reads GAGVSQSPSNKVTEKGKDVELRCDPISGHTALYWYRQSLGQGLEFLIYFQGNSAPDKSGLPSDRFSAERTGGSVSTLTIQRTQQEDSAVYLCASSPGEGPYEQYFGPGTRLTVT.